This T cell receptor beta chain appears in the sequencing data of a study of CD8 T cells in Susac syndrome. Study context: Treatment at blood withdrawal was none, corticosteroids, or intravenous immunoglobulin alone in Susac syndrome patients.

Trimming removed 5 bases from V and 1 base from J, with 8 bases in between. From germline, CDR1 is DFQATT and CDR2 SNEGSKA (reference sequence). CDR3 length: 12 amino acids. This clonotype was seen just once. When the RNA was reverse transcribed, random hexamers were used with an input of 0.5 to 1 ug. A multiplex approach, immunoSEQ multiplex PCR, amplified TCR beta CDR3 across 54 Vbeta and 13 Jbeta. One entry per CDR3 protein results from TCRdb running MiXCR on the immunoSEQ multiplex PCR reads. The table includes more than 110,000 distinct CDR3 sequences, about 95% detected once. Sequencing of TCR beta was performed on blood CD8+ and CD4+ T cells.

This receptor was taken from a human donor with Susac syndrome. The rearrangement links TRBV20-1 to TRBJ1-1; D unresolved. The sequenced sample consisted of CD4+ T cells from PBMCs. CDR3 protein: CSALARNTEAFF. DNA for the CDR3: TGCAGTGCTCTGGCCAGGAACACTGAAGCTTTCTTT.